These T cell receptor beta chains were read from a single sample in a study of human T cells and chemical hapten exposure. TCRdb redid the calling of the RACE reads with MiXCR, one entry per CDR3 protein. Of approximately 32,000 distinct CDR3 sequences listed, over 4.5% are singletons. Sequenced here: whole blood, sampled in connection with sensitization to the hapten diphenylcyclopropenone (DPC). Every receptor here comes from a man under 40 with alopecia areata. Some clones in this sample may be carry-over from other donors' samples. Each CDR3 is given with its conserved first and last residue. The D gene is left open where the match is weak. Clone size, where shown, is once, few, many, or a class for clones that have expanded.

size	J	D	V	CDR3	DNA
few	TRBJ2-2	TRBD2	TRBV3-1	CASSQLGGGSTGELFF	TGTGCCAGCAGCCAACTGGGCGGGGGTTCGACCGGGGAGCTGTTTTTT
many	TRBJ2-2	.	TRBV18	CASSPAGAINTGELFF	TGTGCCAGCTCACCAGCAGGGGCTATAAACACCGGGGAGCTGTTTTTT
medium-sized	TRBJ2-5	.	TRBV2	CASSEHIQETQYF	TGTGCCAGCAGTGAGCACATCCAAGAGACCCAGTACTTC
many	TRBJ2-5	.	TRBV6-6	CASSYADHQETQYF	TGTGCCAGCAGTTATGCAGACCACCAAGAGACCCAGTACTTC
many	TRBJ2-1	.	TRBV14	CASSQAVFGNNEQFF	TGTGCCAGCAGCCAAGCGGTATTCGGGAACAATGAGCAGTTCTTC
many	TRBJ2-3	.	TRBV30	CAWSAGFATDTQYF	TGTGCCTGGAGTGCCGGGTTTGCCACAGATACGCAGTATTTT
many	TRBJ1-5	TRBD1	TRBV20-1	CSAQQGQGGQPQHF	TGCAGTGCCCAACAGGGGCAGGGTGGTCAGCCCCAGCATTTT
many	TRBJ1-5	.	TRBV7-2	CASRSGANSNQPQHF	TGTGCCAGCCGCTCAGGAGCAAATAGCAATCAGCCCCAGCATTTT
many	TRBJ2-1	.	TRBV5-1	CASSLGSSYNEQSF	TGCGCCAGCAGCTTGGGTTCGTCCTACAATGAGCAGTCCTTC
many	TRBJ2-7	.	TRBV7-9	CASSLTGEFTSYEQYF	TGTGCCAGCAGCCTAACGGGGGAGTTTACCTCCTACGAGCAGTACTTC
many	TRBJ2-5	TRBD2	TRBV20-1	CSACRLAGSQETQYF	TGCAGTGCTTGCCGACTAGCGGGATCACAAGAGACCCAGTACTTC
many	TRBJ2-3	.	TRBV3-1	CASSPWEAGTSTDTQYF	TGTGCCAGCAGCCCCTGGGAGGCCGGGACCAGCACAGATACGCAGTATTTT
many	TRBJ2-3	.	TRBV12-3/TRBV12-4	CASSHQGRTDTQYF	TGTGCCAGCAGCCACCAGGGGCGCACAGATACGCAGTATTTT
many	TRBJ2-2	.	TRBV18	CASSPPGGSGELFF	TGTGCCAGCTCACCACCTGGAGGGAGCGGGGAGCTGTTTTTT
many	TRBJ2-1	.	TRBV29-1	CSVERRDNEQFF	TGCAGCGTTGAGCGGAGGGACAATGAGCAGTTCTTC
many	TRBJ2-3	TRBD2	TRBV30	CAWTITSGGPTDTQYF	TGTGCCTGGACAATAACTAGCGGGGGACCCACAGATACGCAGTATTTT
many	TRBJ2-5	.	TRBV9	CASSVSGRPLAQETQYF	TGTGCCAGCAGCGTATCCGGGCGACCTCTCGCCCAAGAGACCCAGTACTTC
many	TRBJ2-2	.	TRBV10-2	CASSAQVEAPQAGELFF	TGCGCCAGCAGTGCCCAGGTCGAGGCCCCGCAGGCCGGGGAGCTGTTTTTT
many	TRBJ1-1	.	TRBV7-2	CATSSTGKMNTEAFF	TGTGCCACCAGCAGTACCGGGAAAATGAACACTGAAGCTTTCTTT
many	TRBJ1-1	.	TRBV30	CAWSVELNTEAFF	TGTGCCTGGAGCGTAGAGCTAAACACTGAAGCTTTCTTT
many	TRBJ1-6	.	TRBV27	CASSLETYNSPLHF	TGTGCCAGCAGTTTAGAAACCTATAATTCACCCCTCCACTTT
many	TRBJ1-1	.	TRBV7-9	CASSPRQDNRAKAFF	TGTGCCAGCAGCCCACGGCAGGATAACCGGGCGAAAGCTTTCTTT
many	TRBJ1-2	.	TRBV7-2	CASSPEYGYTF	TGTGCCAGCAGCCCCGAATATGGCTACACCTTC
many	TRBJ2-3	.	TRBV20-1	CSASRSGYTDTQYF	TGCAGTGCCTCCCGTTCCGGGTATACAGATACGCAGTATTTT
many	TRBJ2-4	.	TRBV7-8	CASSPAAGIQYF	TGTGCCAGCAGCCCAGCCGCGGGCATTCAGTACTTC
many	TRBJ2-6	.	TRBV7-9	CASSLAAAGANVLTF	TGTGCCAGCAGCTTAGCGGCTGCTGGGGCCAACGTCCTGACTTTC
medium-sized	TRBJ2-4	.	TRBV11-2	CASSSSGTTQNIQYF	TGTGCCAGCAGCTCCTCCGGGACGACCCAAAACATTCAGTACTTC
medium-sized	TRBJ2-5	.	TRBV27	CASRSYQETQYF	TGTGCCAGCAGATCGTACCAAGAGACCCAGTACTTC
many	TRBJ1-2	.	TRBV18	CASSPGEWTANYGYTF	TGTGCCAGCTCACCAGGGGAGTGGACCGCTAACTATGGCTACACCTTC
many	TRBJ1-3	.	TRBV12-3/TRBV12-4	CATEQGAGNTIYF	TGTGCCACAGAACAGGGTGCTGGAAACACCATATATTTT
few	TRBJ2-3	TRBD2	TRBV6-5	CASSLAGTRTDTQYF	TGTGCCAGCAGTCTAGCGGGGACCCGCACAGATACGCAGTATTTT
many	TRBJ2-3	TRBD2	TRBV7-9	CASSLAGLAGPTNTQYF	TGTGCCAGCAGCTTAGCGGGACTAGCGGGGCCCACGAATACGCAGTATTTT
many	TRBJ2-1	.	TRBV30	CAWRRGSSYNEQFF	TGTGCCTGGAGAAGAGGGTCCTCCTACAATGAGCAGTTCTTC
.	TRBJ2-7	TRBD2	TRBV29-1	CSYERGVEQYF	TGCAGCTATGAACGGGGGGTCGAGCAGTACTTC
many	TRBJ2-1	TRBD2	TRBV14	CASSQDKREVSYNEQFF	TGTGCCAGCAGCCAAGATAAGCGGGAGGTCTCCTACAATGAGCAGTTCTTC
many	TRBJ2-5	.	TRBV7-9	CASSPPGLGGETQYF	TGTGCCAGCAGCCCTCCGGGACTGGGGGGAGAGACCCAGTACTTC
many	TRBJ1-5	.	TRBV14	CVSSQGGFGNQPQHF	TGTGTCAGCAGCCAAGGGGGGTTCGGCAATCAGCCCCAGCATTTT
many	TRBJ2-7	TRBD2	TRBV19	CASRGGPSGNEQYF	TGTGCCAGCCGGGGGGGCCCTTCGGGGAACGAGCAGTACTTC
.	TRBJ1-5	TRBD1	TRBV11-2	CASSRDSYQPQHF	TGTGCCAGCAGCCGGGACAGCTATCAGCCCCAGCATTTT
many	TRBJ2-1	TRBD2	TRBV20-1	CSARLAGLSYNEQFF	TGCAGTGCTAGACTAGCGGGCCTCTCCTACAATGAGCAGTTCTTC